Each of the 13 T cell receptor beta chains below was sequenced from the same sample in a study of Tregs in tolerant kidney transplant recipients. TCRdb keeps only in-frame clones here, not all; method: immunoSEQ multiplex PCR. The sample records approximately 43,000 clones, about 90% being singletons. Specimen: Tregs from blood. The source is a human donor in good health.

As to this clone: Other nucleotide sequences from this sample produce the same CDR3. The CDR3 bases are TGTGCCAGTAGACGGGGGTCTCTTAATAATTCACCCCTCCACTTT. It yields the protein CASRRGSLNNSPLHF. The gene calls are TRBV19 and TRBJ1-6; TRBD1 might be the D (5 bases). Germline assignment: CDR1 LNHDA and CDR2 SQIVND (reference sequence). Trimming cost V 6 bases and J 5 bases, with 14 bases left between them. This CDR3 is 15 amino acids long.

The count of this clone is one. The V gene is TRBV5-1, the J gene TRBJ2-5; 8 bases are a match to TRBD1. With 0 bases clipped from V and 3 bases from J, the junction kept 4 bases outside the gene matches. The germline gives CDR1 SGHRS, CDR2 YFSETQ. CDR3 length equals 15 residues. The CDR3 spells CASSLAGTGEETQYF. CDR3 nucleotide sequence: TGCGCCAGCAGCTTGGCCGGGACAGGTGAAGAGACCCAGTACTTC.

The CDR3 nucleotides are TGTGCCAGCAGCTTCCGGGCCTACTATGGCTACACCTTC. Its translation: CASSFRAYYGYTF. The chain recombines TRBV13 with TRBJ1-2; D not resolved. The ends were cut back, 3 bases at V and 3 bases at J, with 8 bases in the middle. Germline CDR1 and CDR2: PRHDT and FYEKMQ (reference sequence). The CDR3 totals 13 residues.

The DNA for the CDR3 is TGTGCCTGGAGAAGTAATGAAAAACTGTTTTTT. It specifies CAWRSNEKLFF. The chain combines TRBV30 with TRBJ1-4; no clear D. This CDR3 contains 11 residues. CDR1 is GTSNPN, CDR2 SVGIG, per germline (reference sequence). Trimming left V 3 bases short and J 4 bases short, with 3 bases between.

The chain links TRBV29-1 to TRBJ2-1; D tentatively fits TRBD1 or TRBD2 (5 bases each). The length of the CDR3 is 13 residues. The germline CDR1 and CDR2 sequences are SQVTM and ANQGSEA. V was cut by 5 bases and J by 7 bases, with 15 bases left in between. The CDR3 region is CSVHLGDGNEQFF. CDR3 nucleotide sequence: TGCAGCGTTCACTTAGGGGACGGGAATGAGCAGTTCTTC.

The chain links TRBV5-1 to TRBJ1-1, with TRBD1 as a possible D gene (5 bases). Between the trimmed V and J ends, which lost 4 bases and 5 bases, there was a span of 18 bases. Germline values: CDR1 SGHRS, CDR2 YFSETQ. The CDR3 length is 15 residues. The CDR3 here is CASSRTGTGETEAFF. The CDR3 nucleotides are TGCGCCAGCAGCCGGACGGGAACGGGGGAAACTGAAGCTTTCTTT.

V gene TRBV4-2 combines with J gene TRBJ2-3; D might be TRBD2 (7 bases). The CDR3 runs 17 residues. Trimming pared 1 base from V and 4 bases from J, leaving 18 bases between. From germline, CDR1 is LGHNA and CDR2 YNFKEQ. CDR3 bases: TGTGCCAGCAGCCAAGTGGGGGCGGGAGTGGGGGCAGATACGCAGTATTTT. Encoded protein: CASSQVGAGVGADTQYF.

The V and J genes are TRBV5-1 and TRBJ1-1; the D gene is possibly TRBD1 (5 bases). The V end was cut by 4 bases, the J end by 0 bases, with 7 bases between. The CDR3 consists of 13 residues. In germline, CDR1 is SGHRS, CDR2 YFSETQ. The CDR3 sequence: CASSQGLNTEAFF. As DNA, the CDR3 is TGCGCCAGCAGCCAGGGTCTGAACACTGAAGCTTTCTTT. Combining the CDR3 with reference TRBV5-1 and TRBJ1-1 gives the whole variable domain KAGVTQTPRYLIKTRGQQVTLSCSPISGHRSVSWYQQTPGQGLQFLFEYFSETQRNKGNFPGRFSGRQFSNSRSEMNVSTLELGDSALYLCASSQGLNTEAFFGQGTRLTVV.

This clone has only one observation. The chain uses TRBV5-1 and TRBJ2-7, with D perhaps matching TRBD2 (6 bases). V dropped 4 bases and J dropped 8 bases, with 10 bases sitting between them. The CDR3 has 11 residues. Germline CDR1 reads SGHRS; CDR2 reads YFSETQ. CDR3 in DNA: TGCGCCAGCAGCCCCGGGAGCAAGCAGTACTTC. Protein sequence: CASSPGSKQYF. Together with reference TRBV5-1 and TRBJ2-7, the CDR3 gives the full variable domain: KAGVTQTPRYLIKTRGQQVTLSCSPISGHRSVSWYQQTPGQGLQFLFEYFSETQRNKGNFPGRFSGRQFSNSRSEMNVSTLELGDSALYLCASSPGSKQYFGPGTRLTVT.

V is TRBV7-8 and J is TRBJ1-2; 7 nucleotides match TRBD1. Looked up from germline, CDR1 is SGHVS and CDR2 is FQNEAQ. J gave up 7 bases and V 1 base, and 21 bases lay outside the gene matches. CDR3 length: 19 amino acids. CDR3 in DNA: TGTGCCAGCAGCTTAGACCTTATAACGGGCTACAGGGGTGCATCTGGCTACACCTTC. As protein: CASSLDLITGYRGASGYTF.

The chain links TRBV11-1 to TRBJ2-3, with TRBD1 identical over 11 bases. Germline CDR1 and CDR2: SGHAT and FQDESV (reference sequence). J was trimmed by 5 bases and V by 5 bases; bases with no gene match: 6. CDR3 length: 15 residues. CDR3 residues: CASSRDRGIIDTQYF. The CDR3 DNA sequence: TGTGCCAGCAGCCGGGACAGGGGGATAATAGATACGCAGTATTTT.

The rearrangement links TRBV9 to TRBJ2-5; TRBD1 aligns across 11 bases. Germline V gives CDR1 SGDLS, CDR2 YYNGEE. The CDR3 consists of 15 residues. V gave up 4 bases and J gave up 6 bases; unmatched junction bases: 8. The CDR3, as DNA: TGTGCCAGCAGCCTCCGGACAGGGGGCATCCAGACCCAGTACTTC. This translates into CASSLRTGGIQTQYF.

The chain joins TRBV14 to TRBJ2-3; D remains unclear. The CDR3 loop spans 11 amino acids. The V end was cut by 6 bases, the J end by 5 bases, with 6 bases between. The germline V gene has CDR1 SGHDN and CDR2 FVKESK. CDR3 residues: CASSPGDTQYF. The DNA of the CDR3 is TGTGCCAGCAGTCCCGGAGATACGCAGTATTTT.